This entry features one T cell receptor (beta chain) sequence. This record belongs to a study of blood T cell repertoires in COVID-19. Germline V gene lookup returns CDR1 SGHRS and CDR2 YFSETQ. This CDR3 is 14 amino acids long. J lost 3 bases, V lost 10 bases, and 10 bases had no gene match. Repertoires were generated with immunoSEQ multiplex PCR, while TCRdb's copy carries only in-frame clones and drops some. The sample has under 150,000 clones, under 85% seen once. The sequence derives from a man aged 25-45 years who had recovered from COVID-19. This sequence joins TRBV5-1 and TRBJ2-3; 8 bases line up with TRBD2. Specimen: PBMCs or T cells enriched from blood (not recorded which). As DNA, the CDR3 is TGCGCCGGCAAGAGCGGGAGTGGGACAGATACGCAGTATTTT. It codes for CAGKSGSGTDTQYF.